Presented here are 12 T cell receptor beta chains from one specimen sequenced in a study of blood T cell repertoires in COVID-19. Generated by immunoSEQ multiplex PCR, the TCRdb table keeps only in-frame clones and is missing some. The data hold some 90,000 clones, with roughly 89% observed a single time. What was sequenced was peripheral blood. These receptors were taken from a man aged 50 or older with acute or convalescent COVID-19.

This clone came up once. The gene calls are TRBV14 and TRBJ2-2, with TRBD2 as a possible D gene (5 bases). The V and J ends lost 0 bases and 9 bases respectively, with 14 bases between them. Germline V CDR1 and CDR2: SGHDN, FVKESK. This CDR3 is built from 15 residues. CDR3 region: CASSQDEGSSRELFF. CDR3 coding DNA: TGTGCCAGCAGCCAAGATGAAGGGAGTAGCCGGGAGCTGTTTTTT.

This clone was detected only a few times. DNA of the CDR3: TGTGCCAGCAGCTTAGGTGCAGCGGGGAACACCGGGGAGCTGTTTTTT. Protein sequence: CASSLGAAGNTGELFF. The gene calls are TRBV7-9 and TRBJ2-2; D might be TRBD2 (6 bases). This CDR3 contains 16 residues. Trimming took off 1 base at V and 1 base at J, with 10 bases between the two ends. CDR1 is SEHNR, CDR2 FQNEAQ, per germline (reference sequence).

J is TRBJ2-7 and V is TRBV19, with D possibly matching TRBD2 (6 bases). Looked up from germline, CDR1 is LNHDA and CDR2 is SQIVND (reference sequence). The ends were cut back, 7 bases at V and 4 bases at J, with 14 bases in the middle. The CDR3 consists of 13 residues. Written as DNA, the CDR3 is TGTGCCAGTACTCCAGGACTACCATACGAGCAGTACGTC. It yields the protein CASTPGLPYEQYV.

This sequence joins TRBV24-1 and TRBJ1-2, with a weak D call TRBD1 (5 bases). Deletions cut 1 base from V and 6 bases from J, with 11 bases between. Germline-derived CDR1 and CDR2 are KGHDR and SFDVKD. This CDR3 contains 14 residues. DNA of the CDR3: TGTGCCACCAGTGATTTTTCCGGGGGAGATGGCTACACCTTC. Its protein product is CATSDFSGGDGYTF.

The V call is TRBV6-2 or TRBV6-3, the J call TRBJ1-2, with D possibly being TRBD1 (6 bases). The CDR3 extends over 15 amino acids. Looked up from germline, CDR1 is MNHEY and CDR2 is SVGEGT. Trimming pared 7 bases from V and 6 bases from J, leaving 21 bases between. The CDR3 sequence is CASTPSGHSSDGYTF. CDR3 DNA: TGTGCCAGCACCCCTTCGGGACACTCGAGCGATGGCTACACCTTC.

This sequence joins TRBV24-1 and TRBJ1-1; 11 nucleotides line up with TRBD1. V gave up 3 bases and J gave up 3 bases; unmatched junction bases: 2. This CDR3 has 15 amino acids. The germline CDR1 and CDR2 sequences are KGHDR and SFDVKD. The CDR3 region is CATSDRTGGDTEAFF. In nucleotides, the CDR3 is TGTGCCACCAGTGATCGGACAGGGGGCGACACTGAAGCTTTCTTT.

The rearrangement joins TRBV9 to TRBJ1-2; no clear D. V gave up 0 bases and J gave up 4 bases, with 10 bases separating them. CDR1 is SGDLS and CDR2 is YYNGEE in the germline V gene. The CDR3 length is 14 residues. CDR3 in DNA: TGTGCCAGCAGCGTAGAGCCGAACCCCTATGGCTACACCTTC. Its translation is CASSVEPNPYGYTF. Variable domain in full (rest from reference TRBV9 and TRBJ1-2): DSGVTQTPKHLITATGQRVTLRCSPRSGDLSVYWYQQSLDQGLQFLIQYYNGEERAKGNILERFSAQQFPDLHSELNLSSLELGDSALYFCASSVEPNPYGYTFGSGTRLTVV.

The V call is TRBV4-2, the J call TRBJ2-3; 8 bases agree with TRBD2. Per the germline V gene, CDR1 is LGHNA and CDR2 is YNFKEQ. CDR3 length equals 16 residues. V shed 1 base and J 3 bases; nucleotides not matched to a gene: 6. CDR3 amino acids: CASSQVVSGTTDTQYF. The CDR3 DNA follows: TGTGCCAGCAGCCAAGTCGTTAGCGGGACTACAGATACGCAGTATTTT.

This clone appeared a single time. The chain joins TRBV14 to TRBJ1-4; no reliable D call. Germline CDR1 SGHDN, CDR2 FVKESK. The V gene lost 2 bases and the J gene lost 5 bases, with 6 bases spanning the gap. CDR3 length: 13 residues. The CDR3 sequence: CASSQQINEKLFF. The CDR3 DNA follows: TGTGCCAGCAGCCAACAAATCAATGAAAAACTGTTTTTT.

CDR3 sequence: CASRETGVEKLFF. CDR3 in DNA: TGCGCCAGCAGGGAGACGGGGGTTGAAAAACTGTTTTTT. The chain carries TRBV5-1 and TRBJ1-4; TRBD1 might be the D (5 bases). CDR1 is SGHRS and CDR2 is YFSETQ in the germline V gene. CDR3 size: 13 residues. Trimming shortened V by 5 bases and J by 7 bases, and 12 bases separated the two germline ends. The entire variable domain, with the rest obtained from reference TRBV5-1 and TRBJ1-4, is as follows: KAGVTQTPRYLIKTRGQQVTLSCSPISGHRSVSWYQQTPGQGLQFLFEYFSETQRNKGNFPGRFSGRQFSNSRSEMNVSTLELGDSALYLCASRETGVEKLFFGSGTQLSVL.

The chain combines TRBV4-2 with TRBJ2-3, with 9 bases identical to TRBD2. CDR1 is LGHNA and CDR2 is YNFKEQ in the germline V gene. V lost 1 base, J lost 2 bases, and 7 bases stayed unmatched. The CDR3 length is 17 residues. CDR3 region: CASSQAASGRSTDTQYF. As DNA, the CDR3 is TGTGCCAGCAGCCAAGCTGCGAGCGGGAGGTCCACAGATACGCAGTATTTT.

The genes are TRBV3-1 (or the pseudogene TRBV3-2) and TRBJ1-4; possible D gene TRBD1, 6 bases. The length of the CDR3 is 15 residues. CDR1 LGHDT and CDR2 YNNKEL come from the germline V gene (reference sequence). V was trimmed by 1 base and J by 7 bases, leaving 13 bases between them. DNA for the CDR3: TGTGCCAGCAGCCAAGCAGGGGTCCCCGGTGAAAAACTGTTTTTT. This codes for CASSQAGVPGEKLFF.